The TCR beta chain described here comes from a study of beta chain features in type 1 diabetes. The authors reverse transcribed all of the isolated RNA, so sequencing captured expressed TCRB transcripts. TCRdb keeps only in-frame clones here, not all; method: immunoSEQ multiplex PCR. The repertoire holds around 190,000 clones, approximately 13% seen once, with approximately 0.62% in the top ten. Germline CDR1 reads SGDLS; CDR2 reads YYNGEE. The ends lost 0 bases at V and 6 bases at J; junction bases unmatched: 2. This CDR3 is 15 amino acids long. The sample consisted of central memory CD4+ T cells from blood. The sequence was collected from a woman aged 18-35 years in good health. V gene TRBV9 combines with J gene TRBJ1-4, with TRBD1 identical over 10 bases. CDR3 sequence (DNA): TGTGCCAGCAGCGTAGGGACAGGGGGGTATGAAAAACTGTTTTTT. Amino acids: CASSVGTGGYEKLFF.